This T cell receptor (beta chain) was observed in a study of memory CD4+ T cells and cytomegalovirus serostatus. Single viable CD3+CD4+CD8-CD45RO+ cells were sorted as the memory CD4+ T cells. Assay used: immunoSEQ multiplex PCR; TCRdb lists only in-frame clones, some missing. This table has 75,000 to 90,000 clones, 80% appearing once. This CDR3 comprises 14 residues. Germline loops: CDR1 SGHNT, CDR2 YENEEA. V lost 4 bases, J lost 4 bases, and 11 bases lay in between. The gene calls are TRBV11-3 and TRBJ1-3; D is unresolved. The receptor's source is an adult in good health and CMV-seronegative. The sequencing input was memory CD4+ T cells from blood. CDR3 bases: TGTGCCAGCAGCTCCCAAAAGACCGGAAACACCATATATTTT. Translated, it gives CASSSQKTGNTIYF.